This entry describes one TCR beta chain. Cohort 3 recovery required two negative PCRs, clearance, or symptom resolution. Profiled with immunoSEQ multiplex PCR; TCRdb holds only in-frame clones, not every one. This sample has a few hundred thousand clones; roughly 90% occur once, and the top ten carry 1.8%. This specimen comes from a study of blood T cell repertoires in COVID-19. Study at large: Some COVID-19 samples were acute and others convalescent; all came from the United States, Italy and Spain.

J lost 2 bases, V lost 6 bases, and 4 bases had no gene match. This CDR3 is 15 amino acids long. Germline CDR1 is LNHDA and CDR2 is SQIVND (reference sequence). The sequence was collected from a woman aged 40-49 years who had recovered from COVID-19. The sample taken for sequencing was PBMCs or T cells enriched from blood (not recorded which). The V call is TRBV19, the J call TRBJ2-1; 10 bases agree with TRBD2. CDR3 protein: CASSPGLATYNEQFF. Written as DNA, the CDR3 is TGTGCCAGTAGCCCGGGACTAGCGACCTACAATGAGCAGTTCTTC.